This T cell receptor beta chain was identified in a study of blood T cell repertoires in COVID-19. Study information: Donors in Cohort 3 who had recovered were those with two negative PCRs, healthcare professional clearance, or resolution of their symptoms. From T cells, B-cell-depleted T cells, or PBMCs came the material, which was cDNA or gDNA.

This clone appeared a single time. The cohort comprised adults aged about 18 to 100 years residing in about 25 US areas. In the original processing: Amplification with reference gene primers provided the estimates of nucleated cell counts. The data were produced by immunoSEQ multiplex PCR, yet TCRdb's version contains in-frame clones alone and is incomplete. The DNA gave D and trimming, while V, J and clone size come from that table. There are 350,000 to 450,000 clones in the sample; around 87% occur only once, and about 2.1% lies in the top ten. This CDR3 comprises 15 residues. CDR1 is SGHTA and CDR2 is FQGNSA in the germline V gene. With 0 bases removed from V and 4 bases from J, the gap between germline ends came to 12 bases.

Material for sequencing was PBMCs or T cells enriched from blood (not recorded which). The chain combines TRBV7-2 with TRBJ1-1; a possible D gene is TRBD1 (6 bases). The receptor was isolated from a man between 35 and 55 years old in a cohort exposed to, infected with or recovered from COVID-19 (not recorded which). CDR3 sequence reads: CASSLAQGRSTEAFF. The DNA of the CDR3 is TGTGCCAGCAGCTTAGCGCAGGGGCGCAGCACTGAAGCTTTCTTT. The whole variable domain, remainder taken from reference TRBV7-2 and TRBJ1-1, is GAGVSQSPSNKVTEKGKDVELRCDPISGHTALYWYRQSLGQGLEFLIYFQGNSAPDKSGLPSDRFSAERTGGSVSTLTIQRTQQEDSAVYLCASSLAQGRSTEAFFGQGTRLTVV.